A single T cell receptor (beta chain) is shown here with its context. Its antigen is undetermined. RNA transcripts provided the source from which TCR beta CDR3 regions were amplified. A set of HTBI primers served as the primers for a first-round RT-PCR of the TCR CDR3. In TCRdb, the multiplex PCR reads were re-called with MiXCR into one record per CDR3 protein. This table has 500,000 to 650,000 distinct CDR3 sequences, 40% to 55% appearing once. The germline V gene has CDR1 LNHNV and CDR2 YYDKDF (reference sequence). The CDR3 contains 17 residues. V trimming: 8 bases; J trimming: 1 base; junction bases outside the gene matches: 12. This specimen comes from a study of T cells in Graves' hyperthyroidism and ophthalmopathy. Study-level points and caveats: Within blood appeared most thyroid clonotypes that had expanded above 0.001.

The TCR sequence derives from an adult woman with Graves' disease, either hyperthyroidism or ophthalmopathy (not recorded which). The sample taken for sequencing was peripheral blood or thyroid tissue (not recorded which). This chain joins TRBV15 and TRBJ1-5; 9 bases match TRBD1. The CDR3 spells CATVAAGTGLSNQPQHF. The CDR3 bases are TGTGCCACCGTGGCAGCCGGGACAGGGTTAAGCAATCAGCCCCAGCATTTT.